This T cell receptor (beta chain) originates from a study of shared T cell receptors in the human thymus. The CDR3 length is 16 residues. V trimming: 1 base; J trimming: 2 bases; junction bases outside the gene matches: 8. The germline V gene has CDR1 SGHRS and CDR2 YFSETQ. Clones were sequenced by immunoSEQ multiplex PCR, and TCRdb holds only the in-frame ones, with some missing. The repertoire holds hundreds of thousands of clones, with around 89% as singletons. The same specimen was also included in a second study, on human thymus T cells. That paper adds: Thymic material originated from resections removed in the course of corrective heart surgery. Use of V and J genes seemed skewed within the thymic and blood repertoires.

The sequenced sample consisted of thymocytes. V is TRBV5-1 and J is TRBJ2-5, with 7 positions matching TRBD1. The sequence came from a boy under two years old with a congenital heart defect. The CDR3 spells CASSLTDRKGQETQYF. CDR3 DNA sequence: TGCGCCAGCAGCTTGACGGACAGGAAGGGGCAAGAGACCCAGTACTTC.